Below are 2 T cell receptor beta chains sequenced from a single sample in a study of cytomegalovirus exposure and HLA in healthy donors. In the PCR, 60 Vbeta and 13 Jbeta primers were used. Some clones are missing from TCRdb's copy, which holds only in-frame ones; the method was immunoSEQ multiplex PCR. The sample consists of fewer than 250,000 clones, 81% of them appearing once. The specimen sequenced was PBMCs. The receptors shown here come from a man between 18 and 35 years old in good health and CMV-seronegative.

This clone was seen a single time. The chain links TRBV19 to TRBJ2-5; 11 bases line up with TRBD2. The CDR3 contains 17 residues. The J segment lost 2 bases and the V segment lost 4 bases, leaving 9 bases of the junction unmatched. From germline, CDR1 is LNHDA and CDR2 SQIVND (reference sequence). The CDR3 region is CASSTPLAGGLQETQYF. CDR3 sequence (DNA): TGTGCCAGTAGTACCCCCTTAGCGGGGGGGCTACAAGAGACCCAGTACTTC.

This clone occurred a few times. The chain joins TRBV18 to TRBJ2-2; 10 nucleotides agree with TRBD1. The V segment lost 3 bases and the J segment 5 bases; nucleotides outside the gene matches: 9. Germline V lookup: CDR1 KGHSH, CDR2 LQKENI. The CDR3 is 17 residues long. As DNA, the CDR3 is TGTGCCAGCTCACCGTTTACTCCGGACAGGGGGACCGGGGAGCTGTTTTTT. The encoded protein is CASSPFTPDRGTGELFF.